This TCR beta chain emerged from a study of shared clonotypes between healthy human individuals. In the study overall: Two female and a few male donors aged 18 to 49 were enrolled.

TCRdb's copy holds only in-frame clones and misses some; the assay was immunoSEQ multiplex PCR. The table has approximately 500,000 clones, around 74% seen once. This CDR3 contains 13 residues. In germline, CDR1 is MNHNY, CDR2 SVGAGI (reference sequence). V was clipped by 8 bases and J by 5 bases; unmatched bases: 4. The chain links TRBV6-6 to TRBJ1-4; 8 bases are a match to TRBD1. The source is a woman aged 40 to 50 in good health. Some clones in this sample may be carry-over from other donors' samples. Sequencing used PBMCs. The CDR3 region is CASLQGGNEKLFF. The CDR3 DNA follows: TGTGCCAGCCTACAGGGGGGGAATGAAAAACTGTTTTTT.